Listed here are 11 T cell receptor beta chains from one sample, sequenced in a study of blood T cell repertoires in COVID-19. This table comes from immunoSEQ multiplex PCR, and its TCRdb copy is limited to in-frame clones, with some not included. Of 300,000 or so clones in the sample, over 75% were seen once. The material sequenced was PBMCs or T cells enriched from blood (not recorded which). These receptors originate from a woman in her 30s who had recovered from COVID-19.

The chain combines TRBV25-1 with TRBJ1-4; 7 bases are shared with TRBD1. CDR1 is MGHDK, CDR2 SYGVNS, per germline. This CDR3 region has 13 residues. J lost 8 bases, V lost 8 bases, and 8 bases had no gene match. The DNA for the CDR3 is TGTGCCAGCCGGGACGGGACAGCAGAAAAACTGTTTTTT. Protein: CASRDGTAEKLFF. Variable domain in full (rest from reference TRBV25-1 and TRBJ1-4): EADIYQTPRYLVIGTGKKITLECSQTMGHDKMYWYQQDPGMELHLIHYSYGVNSTEKGDLSSESTVSRIRTEHFPLTLESARPSHTSQYLCASRDGTAEKLFFGSGTQLSVL.

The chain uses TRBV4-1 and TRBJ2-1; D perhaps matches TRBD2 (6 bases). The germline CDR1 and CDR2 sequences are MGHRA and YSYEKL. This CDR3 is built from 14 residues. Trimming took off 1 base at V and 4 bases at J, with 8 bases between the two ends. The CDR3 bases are TGCGCCAGCAGCCAAGTCGCGGGGTACAATGAGCAGTTCTTC. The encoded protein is CASSQVAGYNEQFF.

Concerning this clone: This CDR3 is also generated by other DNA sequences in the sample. CDR3 amino acids: CASSQEAGQPQHF. In DNA, the CDR3 is TGCGCCAGCAGCCAAGAGGCGGGACAGCCCCAGCATTTT. The V and J genes are TRBV4-3 and TRBJ1-5, with D unclear. From germline, CDR1 is LGHNA and CDR2 YSLEER. V lost 0 bases, J lost 7 bases, and 7 bases lay in between. The length of the CDR3 is 13 residues.

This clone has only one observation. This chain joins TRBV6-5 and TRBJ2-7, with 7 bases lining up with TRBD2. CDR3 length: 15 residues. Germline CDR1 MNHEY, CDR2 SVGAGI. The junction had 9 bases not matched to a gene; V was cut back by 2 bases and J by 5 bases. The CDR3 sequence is CASSYAGDRSDEQYF. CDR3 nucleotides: TGTGCCAGCAGTTACGCGGGGGATCGTAGTGACGAGCAGTACTTC.

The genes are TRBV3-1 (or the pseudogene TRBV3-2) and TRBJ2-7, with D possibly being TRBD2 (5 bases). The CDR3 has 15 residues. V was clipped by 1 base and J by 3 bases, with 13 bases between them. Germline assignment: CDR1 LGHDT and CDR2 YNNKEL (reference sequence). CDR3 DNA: TGTGCCAGCAGCCAAGGAGGATCCGGGGACTACGAGCAGTACTTC. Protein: CASSQGGSGDYEQYF.

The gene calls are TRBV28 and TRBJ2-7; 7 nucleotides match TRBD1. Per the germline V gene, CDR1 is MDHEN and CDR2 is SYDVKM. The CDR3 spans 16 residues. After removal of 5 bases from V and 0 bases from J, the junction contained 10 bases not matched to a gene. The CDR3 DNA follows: TGTGCCAGCAGTCCCAGTGACAGGGTGAGCTCCTACGAGCAGTACTTC. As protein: CASSPSDRVSSYEQYF.

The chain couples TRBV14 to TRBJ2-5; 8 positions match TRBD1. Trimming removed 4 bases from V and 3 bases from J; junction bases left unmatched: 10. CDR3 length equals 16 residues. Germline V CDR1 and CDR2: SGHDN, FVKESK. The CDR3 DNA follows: TGTGCCAGCAGCCCTCCCGTCCAGGACAGGGAAGAGACCCAGTACTTC. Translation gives CASSPPVQDREETQYF.

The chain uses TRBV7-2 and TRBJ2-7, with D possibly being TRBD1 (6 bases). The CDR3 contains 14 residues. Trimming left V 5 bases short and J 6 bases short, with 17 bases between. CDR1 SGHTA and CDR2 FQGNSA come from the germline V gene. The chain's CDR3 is CASSQGGVGREQYF. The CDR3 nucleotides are TGTGCCAGCAGCCAAGGGGGTGTCGGGCGCGAGCAGTACTTC. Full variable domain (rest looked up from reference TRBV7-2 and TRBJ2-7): GAGVSQSPSNKVTEKGKDVELRCDPISGHTALYWYRQSLGQGLEFLIYFQGNSAPDKSGLPSDRFSAERTGGSVSTLTIQRTQQEDSAVYLCASSQGGVGREQYFGPGTRLTVT.

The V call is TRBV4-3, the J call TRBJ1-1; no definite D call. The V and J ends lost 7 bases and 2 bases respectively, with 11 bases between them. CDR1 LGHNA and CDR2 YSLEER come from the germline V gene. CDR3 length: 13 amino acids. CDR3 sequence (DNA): TGCGCCAGCAAAGAGGGTCCCAACACTGAAGCTTTCTTT. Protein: CASKEGPNTEAFF.

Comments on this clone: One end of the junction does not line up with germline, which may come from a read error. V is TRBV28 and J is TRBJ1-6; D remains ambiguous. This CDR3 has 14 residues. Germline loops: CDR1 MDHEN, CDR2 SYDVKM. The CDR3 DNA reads TGTGCCAGCATTTTAACGCTCGAGAATTCACCCCTCCACTTT. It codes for CASILTLENSPLHF.

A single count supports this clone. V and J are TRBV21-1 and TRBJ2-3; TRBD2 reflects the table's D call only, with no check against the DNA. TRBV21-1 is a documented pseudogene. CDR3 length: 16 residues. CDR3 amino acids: CASSDSRFPSTDTQYF. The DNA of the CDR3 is TGTGCCAGCAGCGACTCACGTTTCCCTAGCACAGATACGCAGTATTTT.